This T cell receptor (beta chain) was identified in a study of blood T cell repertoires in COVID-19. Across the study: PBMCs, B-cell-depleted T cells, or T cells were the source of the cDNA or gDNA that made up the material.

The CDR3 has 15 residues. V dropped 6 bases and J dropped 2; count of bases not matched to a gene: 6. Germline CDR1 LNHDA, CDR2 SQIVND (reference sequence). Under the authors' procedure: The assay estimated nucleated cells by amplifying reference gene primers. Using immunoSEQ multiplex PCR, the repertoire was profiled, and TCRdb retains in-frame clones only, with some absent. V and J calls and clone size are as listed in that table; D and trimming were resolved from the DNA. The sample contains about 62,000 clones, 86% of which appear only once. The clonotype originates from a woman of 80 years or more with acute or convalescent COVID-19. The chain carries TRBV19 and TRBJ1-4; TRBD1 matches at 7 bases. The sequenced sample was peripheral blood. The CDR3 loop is CASRKGAATNEKLFF. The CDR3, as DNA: TGTGCCAGTAGGAAGGGGGCAGCGACTAATGAAAAACTGTTTTTT. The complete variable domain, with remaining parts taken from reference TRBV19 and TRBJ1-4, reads DGGITQSPKYLFRKEGQNVTLSCEQNLNHDAMYWYRQDPGQGLRLIYYSQIVNDFQKGDIAEGYSVSREKKESFPLTVTSAQKNPTAFYLCASRKGAATNEKLFFGSGTQLSVL.